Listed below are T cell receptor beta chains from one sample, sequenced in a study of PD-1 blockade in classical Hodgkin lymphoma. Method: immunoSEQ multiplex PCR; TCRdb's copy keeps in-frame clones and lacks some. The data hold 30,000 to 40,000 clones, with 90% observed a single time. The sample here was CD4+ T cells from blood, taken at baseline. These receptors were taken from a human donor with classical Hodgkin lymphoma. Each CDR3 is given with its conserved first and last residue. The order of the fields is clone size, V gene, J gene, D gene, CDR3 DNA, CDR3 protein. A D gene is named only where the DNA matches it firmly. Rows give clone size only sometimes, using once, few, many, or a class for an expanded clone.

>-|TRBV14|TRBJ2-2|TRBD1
TGTGCCAGCAGTCGATACCCAAGGGGAACAGGGGGCCCCGGGGAGCTGTTTTTT
CASSRYPRGTGGPGELFF
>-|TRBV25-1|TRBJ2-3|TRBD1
TGTGCCAGCAGTGACCCTTTGGACAGGGACGATACGCAGTATTTT
CASSDPLDRDDTQYF
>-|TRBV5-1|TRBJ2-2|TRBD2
TGCGCCAGCAGCTCTAGGACTAGCGAATTTGCCGGGGAGCTGTTTTTT
CASSSRTSEFAGELFF
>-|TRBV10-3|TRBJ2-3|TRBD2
TGTGCCATCAGTGAGAAACTAGCGGGAACTCTTAACACAGATACGCAGTATTTT
CAISEKLAGTLNTDTQYF
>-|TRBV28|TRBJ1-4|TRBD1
TGTGCCAGCAGTTTCTCCGACAGGGGGGAAAAACTGTTTTTT
CASSFSDRGEKLFF
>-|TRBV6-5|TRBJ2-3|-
TGTGCCAGCTTTCGTTCAGCTAGCACAGATACGCAGTATTTT
CASFRSASTDTQYF
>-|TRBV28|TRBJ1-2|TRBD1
TGTGCCAGCAGTAACACGAGGGGGCGCATCTATGGCTACACCTTC
CASSNTRGRIYGYTF
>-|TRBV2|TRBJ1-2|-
TGTGCCAGCATTCCGGGGGTGGGAGGCTATGGCTACACCTTC
CASIPGVGGYGYTF
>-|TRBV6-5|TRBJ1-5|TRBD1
TGTGCCAGCAGCAGGACAGGGAGTAGCAATCAGCCCCAGCATTTT
CASSRTGSSNQPQHF
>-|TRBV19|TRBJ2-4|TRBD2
TGTGCCAGTAGTATAGACTCGAGACTAGCGGGAGGGATCGCCAAAAACATTCAGTACTTC
CASSIDSRLAGGIAKNIQYF
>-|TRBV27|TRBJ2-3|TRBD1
TGTGCCAGCAGTTTGAAGGTTAAGGGGGCGGGAGATACGCAGTATTTT
CASSLKVKGAGDTQYF
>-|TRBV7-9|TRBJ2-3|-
TGTGCCAGCAGCCGACGGACGACAGGAGTAGATACGCAGTATTTT
CASSRRTTGVDTQYF
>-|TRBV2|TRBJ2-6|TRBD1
TGTGCCAGCAGCCCCGGACAGGGGAGGCGGGGGGCCAACGTCCTGACTTTC
CASSPGQGRRGANVLTF
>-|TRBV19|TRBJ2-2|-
TGTGCCAGTAGTATAAAAGGATCCAGGGCACCCGGGGAGCTGTTTTTT
CASSIKGSRAPGELFF
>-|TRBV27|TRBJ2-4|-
TGTGCCAGCAGTTTACATTTTGTGGACAAAAACATTCAGTACTTC
CASSLHFVDKNIQYF
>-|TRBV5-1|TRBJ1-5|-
TGCGCCAGTGTTCCGGGAGGGGGCAATCAGCCCCAGCATTTT
CASVPGGGNQPQHF
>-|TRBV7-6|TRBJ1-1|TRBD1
TGTGCCAGCAGCTTATGGGGGTCAGGGGGAATCGGGAACACTGAAGCTTTCTTT
CASSLWGSGGIGNTEAFF
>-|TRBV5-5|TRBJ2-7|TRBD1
TGTGCCAGCAGCTTGGCGAATGGGGACAGGGGCTACGAGCAGTACTTC
CASSLANGDRGYEQYF
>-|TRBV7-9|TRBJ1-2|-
TGTGCCAGCAGCCCGATACAGGGCGTGAACTATGGCTACACCTTC
CASSPIQGVNYGYTF
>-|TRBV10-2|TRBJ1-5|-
TGCGCCAGCAGTGAGCCCAATCAGCCCCAGCATTTT
CASSEPNQPQHF
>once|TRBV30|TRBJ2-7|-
TGTGCCTGGAGTCCGGATACCTACGAGCAGTACTTC
CAWSPDTYEQYF
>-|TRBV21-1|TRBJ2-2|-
TGTGCCAGCAGCAAAGGAGCCTCGACTAGCGGGCGCCTCGCGAACACCGGGGAGCTGTTTTTT
CASSKGASTSGRLANTGELFF
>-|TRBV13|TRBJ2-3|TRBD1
TGTGCCAGCAGCGCTACAGGGGCTAGCACAGATACGCAGTATTTT
CASSATGASTDTQYF
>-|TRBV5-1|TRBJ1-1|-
TGCGCCAGCACTACGGGCCAGAACACTGAAGCTTTCTTT
CASTTGQNTEAFF
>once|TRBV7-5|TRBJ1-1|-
TGTGTCAGAAGCTCCGCCCGGGGGAACACTGAAGCTTTCTTT
CVRSSARGNTEAFF
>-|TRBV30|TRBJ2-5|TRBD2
TGTGCCTGGAGTCTCCATACTAGCGGGAGGTTGGAGACCCAGTACTTC
CAWSLHTSGRLETQYF
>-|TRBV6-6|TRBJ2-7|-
TGTGCCAGCAGTTATGGCGACTCCTACGAGCAGTACTTC
CASSYGDSYEQYF
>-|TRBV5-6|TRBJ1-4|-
TGTGCCAGCAGCTTCGGGCAGAGGAATGAAAAACTGTTTTTT
CASSFGQRNEKLFF
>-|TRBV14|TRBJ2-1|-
TGTGCCAGCAGCCAAGAACAGGGCGGGTCCTACAATGAGCAGTTCTTC
CASSQEQGGSYNEQFF
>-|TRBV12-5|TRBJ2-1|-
TGTGCTAGTGGTCCGGATCTGACCCGAGGGCAGTTCTTC
CASGPDLTRGQFF
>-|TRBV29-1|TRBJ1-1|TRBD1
TGCAGCGTACGGACAGGGGGGAACACTGAAGCTTTCTTT
CSVRTGGNTEAFF
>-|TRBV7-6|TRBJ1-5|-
TGTGCCAGCAGCTTAGCGGTCGGGCAGCCCCAGCATTTT
CASSLAVGQPQHF
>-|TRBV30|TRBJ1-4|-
TGTGCCTGGAGTGTACTTGTAGGGACGCCGGGAGCTGAAAAACTGTTTTTT
CAWSVLVGTPGAEKLFF
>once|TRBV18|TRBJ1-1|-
TGTGCCAGCTCACCGACAGGCCTCTGGAACACTGAAGCTTTCTTT
CASSPTGLWNTEAFF
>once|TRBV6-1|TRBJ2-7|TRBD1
TGTGCCAGCAGTGAACAGGGGGCGCGGTACGAGCAGTACTTC
CASSEQGARYEQYF
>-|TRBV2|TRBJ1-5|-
TGTGCCAGCAGTGGGTCGAGACAGAGCAATCAGCCCCAGCATTTT
CASSGSRQSNQPQHF
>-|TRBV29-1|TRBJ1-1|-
TGCAGCGTCAGGGACACTGAAGCTTTCTTT
CSVRDTEAFF
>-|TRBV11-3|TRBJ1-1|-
TGTGCCAGCAGCTCCCGGGGGACCGGTGCTAACACTGAAGCTTTCTTT
CASSSRGTGANTEAFF
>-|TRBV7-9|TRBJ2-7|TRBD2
TGTGCCAGCAGCCAGCTAGCGGGAGACGAGCAGTACTTC
CASSQLAGDEQYF
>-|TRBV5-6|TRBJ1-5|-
TGTGCCAGCAGCTTGGCCGGGCTAGGGGAGAGGAGCAATCAGCCCCAGCATTTT
CASSLAGLGERSNQPQHF
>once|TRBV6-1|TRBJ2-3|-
TGTGCCAGCAGTGTGGGACGGAGCACAGATACGCAGTATTTT
CASSVGRSTDTQYF
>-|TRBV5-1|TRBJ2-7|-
TGCGCCAGCAGCTTGGGCGCAGGAGGGTCCGAGCAGTACTTC
CASSLGAGGSEQYF
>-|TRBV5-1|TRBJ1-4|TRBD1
TGCGCCAGCAGCGAGGGACAGGCAGGGCTTGCAACTAATGAAAAACTGTTTTTT
CASSEGQAGLATNEKLFF
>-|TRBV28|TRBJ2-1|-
TGTGCCAGCAGTTTCAGGGGACATGAGCAGTTCTTC
CASSFRGHEQFF